Listed below are T cell receptor beta chains from one sample, sequenced in a study of cytomegalovirus exposure and HLA in healthy donors. The assay was immunoSEQ multiplex PCR, and TCRdb's table has in-frame clones only and misses some. This repertoire shows 150,000 to 200,000 clones, roughly 77% found once; its top ten account for 3.4%. The sample comprised PBMCs. The source of these receptors is a man in his forties or fifties in good health and CMV-seropositive. CDR3s include the opening cysteine and the closing phenylalanine or tryptophan. Fields, in order: clone size, V gene, D gene, J gene, CDR3 DNA, CDR3 protein. A D gene is named only where the DNA matches it firmly. The size entry is marked missing in some rows and otherwise reads once, few, many or a size class.

>few|TRBV6-4|TRBD2|TRBJ2-2
TGTGCCAGCAGTAGGACTAGCGGAAGCACCGGGGAGCTGTTTTTT
CASSRTSGSTGELFF
>.|TRBV6-5|TRBD1|TRBJ2-7
TGTGCCAGCAGTTCCGGGACAGGGGTGTCCTACGAGCAGTACTTC
CASSSGTGVSYEQYF
>.|TRBV9|.|TRBJ2-7
TGTGCCAGCAGCCATGGACAGAACTACGAGCAGTACTTC
CASSHGQNYEQYF
>.|TRBV11-3|TRBD1|TRBJ2-7
TGTGCCAGCAGCCACGGGACAGGGGAGGTACACGAGCAGTACTTC
CASSHGTGEVHEQYF
>.|TRBV30|TRBD1|TRBJ2-5
TGTGCCTGGACCCGGACAGGGACGGGGGAGACCCAGTACTTC
CAWTRTGTGETQYF
>few|TRBV29-1|.|TRBJ1-2
TGCAGCGGCGGAACAGGGTACTATGGCTACACCTTC
CSGGTGYYGYTF
>.|TRBV7-8|TRBD2|TRBJ2-5
TGTGCCAGCAGCCTTAGCGGGGGGTTGGGGGAGGAGACCCAGTACTTC
CASSLSGGLGEETQYF
>.|TRBV6-1|.|TRBJ1-3
TGTGCCAGCAGTGAAGAAGTGGGGGCCGGAAACACCATATATTTT
CASSEEVGAGNTIYF
>.|TRBV7-9|TRBD2|TRBJ2-3
TGTGCCAGCAGCCACGGACTAGCGAAGGGTGTCGCAGATACGCAGTATTTT
CASSHGLAKGVADTQYF
>once|TRBV2|.|TRBJ1-2
TGTGCCAGCAGTGTTGAACAGGGTAACTATGGCTACACCTTC
CASSVEQGNYGYTF
>.|TRBV6-6|.|TRBJ2-2
TGTGCCAGCAGTTACGGAGCCGGGGAGCTGTTTTTT
CASSYGAGELFF
>.|TRBV18|TRBD2|TRBJ2-3
TGTGCCAGCTCAAGCGGGAGAGTCGCAGATACGCAGTATTTT
CASSSGRVADTQYF
>.|TRBV2|TRBD1|TRBJ1-6
TGTGCCATCGAGGGGGCGGTTGGTTCACCCCTCCACTTT
CAIEGAVGSPLHF
>many|TRBV6-4|TRBD1|TRBJ2-1
TGTGCCAGCAGTGGGGGGACAGGGGGCAATGAGCAGTTCTTC
CASSGGTGGNEQFF
>few|TRBV18|.|TRBJ2-2
TGTGCCAGCTCACCACTTGGCCAACCAAACACCGGGGAGCTGTTTTTT
CASSPLGQPNTGELFF
>.|TRBV5-1|TRBD2|TRBJ2-1
TGCGCCAGCAGCTTGGCGGTTAGCGGGAGGAATGAGCAGTTCTTC
CASSLAVSGRNEQFF
>.|TRBV28|TRBD1|TRBJ2-7
TGTGCCAGCAGCATCAGACAGGGAAGGCGCGAGCAGTACTTC
CASSIRQGRREQYF
>.|TRBV10-3|.|TRBJ1-2
TGTGCCATCAGTGAGTCGCTGGGGGGAGGTGGCTACACCTTC
CAISESLGGGGYTF
>.|TRBV27|.|TRBJ1-5
TGTGCCAGCAGCCCGGTCCTGGGAGGGCAGCCCCAGCATTTT
CASSPVLGGQPQHF
>.|TRBV28|.|TRBJ2-1
TGTGCCAGCAGGGGGAGGGGGGAAAACTCCTACAATGAGCAGTTCTTC
CASRGRGENSYNEQFF
>.|TRBV2|.|TRBJ1-2
TGTGCCAGCAGTTGGACAGAGTCGCATTCGGGTGGCTACACCTTC
CASSWTESHSGGYTF
>.|TRBV5-1|TRBD2|TRBJ2-5
TGCGCCAGCAGCGGGGGGGTAGCGGGAGAAGAGACCCAGTACTTC
CASSGGVAGEETQYF
>once|TRBV7-9|.|TRBJ2-5
TGTGCCAGCAGCTTGGGGCACTTCCAAGAGACCCAGTACTTC
CASSLGHFQETQYF
>few|TRBV7-3|.|TRBJ1-1
TGTGCCAGCAGCTCCCTAAGCCACACTGAAGCTTTCTTT
CASSSLSHTEAFF
>.|TRBV6-5|TRBD1|TRBJ1-1
TGTGCCAGCAGTTACTCCGACAGGGTCACTGAAGCTTTCTTT
CASSYSDRVTEAFF
>.|TRBV2|TRBD1|TRBJ1-2
TGTGCCAGCAGTGCTGACAGGGTCTATGGCTACACCTTC
CASSADRVYGYTF
>.|TRBV11-2|.|TRBJ2-1
TGTGCCAGCAGCTCAACAGGGCGGTACAATGAGCAGTTCTTC
CASSSTGRYNEQFF
>.|TRBV5-1|.|TRBJ2-2
TGCGCCAGCACCCCCCTTGGGGGGGCCCGTACCGGGGAGCTGTTTTTT
CASTPLGGARTGELFF
>.|TRBV19|.|TRBJ1-2
TGTGCCAGTTGGCGGGCGGCTGGCTACACCTTC
CASWRAAGYTF
>.|TRBV20-1|.|TRBJ2-7
TGCAGTGTGAGAGGCCCCTACGAGCAGTACTTC
CSVRGPYEQYF
>.|TRBV2|TRBD1|TRBJ1-1
TGTGCCAGCAGTGAGGTCTTTTGGGCAGGGGGAGGCACTGAAGCTTTCTTT
CASSEVFWAGGGTEAFF
>.|TRBV9|TRBD2|TRBJ2-5
TGTGCCAGCAGCCCCGGACTAGATGGAGAGACCCAGTACTTC
CASSPGLDGETQYF
>.|TRBV11-2|TRBD2|TRBJ2-2
TGTGCCAGCAGACCGATAGCGGGGCCCGGGCAGGAGCTGTTTTTT
CASRPIAGPGQELFF
>.|TRBV2|.|TRBJ2-7
TGTGCCAGCACCCGCTCCTCGGGCGAGCAGTACTTC
CASTRSSGEQYF
>.|TRBV27|.|TRBJ1-2
TGTGCCAGCAGTTTAGGCGGGTCCTATGGCTACACCTTC
CASSLGGSYGYTF
>.|TRBV7-9|TRBD1|TRBJ2-1
TGTGCCAGCAGCCGCCGGGACAGGGAGTTCTCCAATGAGCAGTTCTTC
CASSRRDREFSNEQFF
>.|TRBV18|TRBD1|TRBJ1-5
TGTGCCAGCTCACAGGGACAGGGAGGCCAGCCCCAGCATTTT
CASSQGQGGQPQHF
>.|TRBV6-5|TRBD2|TRBJ2-1
TGTGCCAGCAGTTACTCTATGGTAGCGGGAGGCAATGAGCAGTTCTTC
CASSYSMVAGGNEQFF
>.|TRBV7-2|.|TRBJ1-1
TGTGCCAGCAGCCCTAGGAGGACCGTTATGAACACTGAAGCTTTCTTT
CASSPRRTVMNTEAFF
>few|TRBV5-6|TRBD2|TRBJ2-7
TGTGCCAGCAGCCAAACGACTAGCGGGAGATCGCAGTACTTC
CASSQTTSGRSQYF
>.|TRBV19|TRBD1|TRBJ1-1
TGTGCCAGTAGGAGGGCAGGGGGCACTGAAGCTTTCTTT
CASRRAGGTEAFF
>.|TRBV10-3|.|TRBJ2-5
TGTGCCATCAATGACGGGAGTAAAGAGACCCAGTACTTC
CAINDGSKETQYF
>.|TRBV7-9|TRBD1|TRBJ1-2
TGTGCCAGCAGCTCCTCCCCCCGGGACAGGGATGGCTACACCTTC
CASSSSPRDRDGYTF
>.|TRBV7-9|.|TRBJ1-6
TGTGCCAGCTGTATAGGAGGCGGTTCACCCCTCCACTTT
CASCIGGGSPLHF
>.|TRBV7-3|.|TRBJ2-1
TGTGCCAGCAGTGCCGGGGTAGGCAATGAGCAGTTCTTC
CASSAGVGNEQFF
>.|TRBV6-1|TRBD1|TRBJ1-2
TGTGCCAGCAGTGCCGGGACAGGGGGTTATGGCTACACCTTC
CASSAGTGGYGYTF
>.|TRBV9|TRBD2|TRBJ2-2
TGTGCCAGCAGCGTAGTCCCCAGACTAGCGAGGGACACCGGGGAGCTGTTTTTT
CASSVVPRLARDTGELFF